The following is a T cell receptor (beta chain) sequence with its context. This sample includes further DNA sequences coding for the same CDR3. Researchers ran the assay at a deep level. Splitting of each subset's genomic DNA was done evenly across several immunoSEQ plates. In the authors' methods: ImmunoSEQ gave junction-only sequences without quality scores, so filtering differed. Only in-frame clones appear in the TCRdb table, and some are missing; sequencing was by immunoSEQ multiplex PCR. D and trimming come from the DNA, and the V and J calls and clone size come from that table. The sample includes under 2,000,000 clones, about 95% seen only once; the top ten take more than 0.9%. The data were taken from a study of shared clonotypes between healthy human individuals. J gave up 5 bases and V 5 bases, and 5 bases lay outside the gene matches. Per germline, CDR1 MNHEY and CDR2 SMNVEV (reference sequence). This CDR3 spans 14 amino acids.

CD45RO-negative, CCR7-selected cells formed the naive CD8 fraction, which excluded terminally differentiated effector memory CD45RA+ cells. The chain recombines TRBV27 with TRBJ1-4; 7 bases are a match to TRBD1. The sequencing sample was made of naive CD8+ T cells sorted from blood. This TCR came from a young man in good health. CDR3 in amino acids: CASSTTGANEKLFF. The CDR3 DNA sequence: TGTGCCAGCAGTACCACAGGGGCAAATGAAAAACTGTTTTTT.